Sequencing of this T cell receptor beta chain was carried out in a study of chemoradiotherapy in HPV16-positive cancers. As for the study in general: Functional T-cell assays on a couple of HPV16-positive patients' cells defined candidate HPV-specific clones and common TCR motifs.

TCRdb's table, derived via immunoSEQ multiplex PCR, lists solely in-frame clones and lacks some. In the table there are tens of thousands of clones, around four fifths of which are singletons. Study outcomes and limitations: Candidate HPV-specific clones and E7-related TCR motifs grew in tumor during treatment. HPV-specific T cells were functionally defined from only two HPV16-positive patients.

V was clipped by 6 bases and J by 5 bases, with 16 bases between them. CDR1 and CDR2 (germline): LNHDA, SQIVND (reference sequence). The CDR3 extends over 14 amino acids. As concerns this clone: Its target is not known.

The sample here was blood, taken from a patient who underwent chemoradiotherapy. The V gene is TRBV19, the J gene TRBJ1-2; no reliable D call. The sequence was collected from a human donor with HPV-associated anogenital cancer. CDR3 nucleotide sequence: TGTGCCAGTAGGGAAGGCGGGGAGCGGTATGGCTACACCTTC. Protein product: CASREGGERYGYTF.